Listed here are 20 T cell receptor beta chains from one sample, sequenced in a study of blood T cell repertoires in COVID-19. The protocol was immunoSEQ multiplex PCR, while the TCRdb copy is restricted to in-frame clones and leaves out a portion. The data hold 260,000 or so clones, with approximately 81% observed a single time. Sequencing was carried out using PBMCs or T cells enriched from blood (not recorded which). These receptors were obtained from a woman between 45 and 65 years old who had recovered from COVID-19.

This clone showed up just once. V is TRBV5-8 and J is TRBJ2-2; D ambiguous. Trimming removed 0 bases at V and 4 bases at J, with 7 bases between. Germline V lookup: CDR1 SGHTS, CDR2 YDEGEE. This CDR3 is 14 amino acids long. For the CDR3, the DNA is TGTGCCAGCAGCTTGGGACACATCACCGGGGAGCTGTTTTTT. This translates into CASSLGHITGELFF.

V is TRBV7-9 and J is TRBJ2-2; D may be TRBD1 (6 bases). Looked up from germline, CDR1 is SEHNR and CDR2 is FQNEAQ (reference sequence). The CDR3 sequence is 16 residues long. Trimming took 8 bases from V and 2 from J, leaving 18 bases between them. CDR3 DNA sequence: TGTGCCAGCGGCAACAACAGGGAGCAAAACACCGGGGAGCTGTTTTTT. This codes for CASGNNREQNTGELFF. Combining the CDR3 with reference TRBV7-9 and TRBJ2-2 gives the whole variable domain DTGVSQNPRHKITKRGQNVTFRCDPISEHNRLYWYRQTLGQGPEFLTYFQNEAQLEKSRLLSDRFSAERPKGSFSTLEIQRTEQGDSAMYLCASGNNREQNTGELFFGEGSRLTVL.

This clone appeared a single time. The same CDR3 can be traced to other DNA sequences in this sample. V is TRBV6-5 and J is TRBJ2-7, with D possibly TRBD1 on 6 matching bases. Trimming shortened V by 0 bases and J by 2 bases, and 8 bases separated the two germline ends. Germline-derived CDR1 and CDR2 are MNHEY and SVGAGI. This CDR3 region has 14 residues. Here the CDR3 DNA reads TGTGCCAGCAGTTACTCTACAGGGCCCTACGAGCAGTACTTC. This encodes CASSYSTGPYEQYF.

This sequence joins TRBV24-1 and TRBJ1-5, with D perhaps TRBD1 (6 bases). V shed 2 bases and J shed 6 bases, with 10 bases lying between them. The CDR3 length is 14 residues. Germline V gene lookup returns CDR1 KGHDR and CDR2 SFDVKD. This CDR3 reads CATSDSGRGQPQHF. CDR3 bases: TGTGCCACCAGTGATTCCGGCAGGGGTCAGCCCCAGCATTTT.

The V and J genes are TRBV5-1 and TRBJ2-5; 9 positions agree with TRBD2. Germline assignment: CDR1 SGHRS and CDR2 YFSETQ. This CDR3 has 15 residues. The junction had 5 bases not matched to a gene; V was cut back by 4 bases and J by 1 base. The CDR3 loop reads CASSHGLAFQETQYF. In DNA form, the CDR3 reads TGCGCCAGCAGCCATGGACTAGCGTTCCAAGAGACCCAGTACTTC.

A single count supports this clone. The chain has TRBV7-2 and TRBJ2-1, with 13 bases that match TRBD2. This CDR3 spans 17 amino acids. The germline gives CDR1 SGHTA, CDR2 FQGNSA. Unmatched junction bases numbered 13, after V lost 5 bases and J lost 9 bases. The CDR3 nucleotides read TGTGCCAGCAGCCGCCGGACTAGCGGGAGCCCGAGGGGTGAGCAGTTCTTC. This codes for CASSRRTSGSPRGEQFF. The entire variable domain, with the rest obtained from reference TRBV7-2 and TRBJ2-1, is as follows: GAGVSQSPSNKVTEKGKDVELRCDPISGHTALYWYRQSLGQGLEFLIYFQGNSAPDKSGLPSDRFSAERTGGSVSTLTIQRTQQEDSAVYLCASSRRTSGSPRGEQFFGPGTRLTVL.

The rearrangement links TRBV2 to TRBJ2-2; no clear D. The germline gives CDR1 SNHLY, CDR2 FYNNEI. V was pared by 8 bases and J by 0 bases, with 13 bases between. This CDR3 has 15 amino acids. CDR3 DNA sequence: TGTGCCAGCCGTAATCAGGCAGCGAACACCGGGGAGCTGTTTTTT. Residues: CASRNQAANTGELFF.

As to this clone: Other DNA sequences in this specimen translate into the identical CDR3. The CDR3 nucleotides are TGTGCCAGCTCACCCACAGGGGACACTGAAGCTTTCTTT. It translates to CASSPTGDTEAFF. The chain couples TRBV18 to TRBJ1-1; 7 bases fit TRBD1. Germline V gene data show CDR1 as KGHSH and CDR2 as LQKENI. CDR3 length equals 13 residues. V shed 3 bases and J 3 bases; nucleotides not matched to a gene: 1.

The chain links TRBV28 to TRBJ2-1; D is perhaps TRBD2 (5 bases). CDR1 MDHEN and CDR2 SYDVKM come from the germline V gene. Trimming stripped 3 bases from V and 2 bases from J, with 5 bases between. The CDR3 has 13 residues. The CDR3 bases are TGTGCCAGCAGTTTCGGGACCTACAATGAGCAGTTCTTC. Translated, it gives CASSFGTYNEQFF. The full variable domain, completed using reference TRBV28 and TRBJ2-1, is DVKVTQSSRYLVKRTGEKVFLECVQDMDHENMFWYRQDPGLGLRLIYFSYDVKMKEKGDIPEGYSVSREKKERFSLILESASTNQTSMYLCASSFGTYNEQFFGPGTRLTVL.

The rearrangement links TRBV7-8 to TRBJ2-2; D remains unclear. In germline, CDR1 is SGHVS, CDR2 FQNEAQ. Trimming took off 8 bases at V and 7 bases at J, with 5 bases between the two ends. This CDR3 spans 10 amino acids. CDR3 in DNA: TGTGCCAGCGACATCGGGGAGCTGTTTTTT. Encoded protein: CASDIGELFF.

The CDR3 is CASSRGQFNEQFF. The DNA for the CDR3 is TGTGCCAGCAGCCGGGGACAGTTCAATGAGCAGTTCTTC. The chain recombines TRBV5-4 with TRBJ2-1, with 7 bases lining up with TRBD1. Germline-derived CDR1 and CDR2 are SGHNT and YYREEE (reference sequence). The CDR3 runs 13 residues. The junction had 4 bases not matched to a gene; V was cut back by 4 bases and J by 6 bases.

This clone was counted between two and nine times. The rearrangement uses TRBV4-1 and TRBJ1-1, with no clear D. The CDR3 is 14 amino acids. Germline CDR1 and CDR2: MGHRA and YSYEKL. V was shortened by 1 base and J by 7 bases, with 13 bases between the two germline ends. Here the CDR3 DNA reads TGCGCCAGCAGCCAAGGGCAGGATGCCGGTGAAGCTTTCTTT. Residues: CASSQGQDAGEAFF.

The V call is TRBV14, the J call TRBJ2-6; possible D gene TRBD1, 5 bases. Germline CDR1 SGHDN, CDR2 FVKESK. V shed 1 base and J shed 4 bases, with 11 bases lying between them. CDR3 size: 16 residues. CDR3 nucleotides: TGTGCCAGCAGCCAAGGGCCAGGGTCAGGGGCCAACGTCCTGACTTTC. Its translation is CASSQGPGSGANVLTF.

Remarks on this clone: Being one base from a much bigger clone, this may be a read error. The CDR3 region is CASSPQGDNSPLHF. DNA for the CDR3: TGTGCCAGCTCACCACAGGGGGATAATTCACCCCTCCACTTT. V usage is TRBV18 and J usage is TRBJ1-6; D is possibly TRBD1 (6 bases). The CDR3 is made up of 14 amino acids. Germline V gene sequence: CDR1 KGHSH, CDR2 LQKENI. Trimming shortened V by 1 base and J by 5 bases, and 6 bases separated the two germline ends.

The J gene is TRBJ1-2, the V gene TRBV5-4, with TRBD1 matching 7 bases. The CDR3 sequence is 13 residues long. Germline assignment: CDR1 SGHNT and CDR2 YYREEE (reference sequence). The J segment lost 6 bases and the V segment lost 4 bases, leaving 6 bases of the junction unmatched. The CDR3 DNA reads TGTGCCAGCAGCACAGGGACAGACCATGGCTACACCTTC. Residues: CASSTGTDHGYTF.

The chain combines TRBV20-1 with TRBJ2-5; tentatively, D is TRBD1 (6 bases). CDR1 and CDR2 (germline): DFQATT, SNEGSKA (reference sequence). V gave up 3 bases and J gave up 1 base, with 15 bases separating them. The CDR3 sequence is 15 residues long. CDR3 region: CSASSGALPQETQYF. CDR3 coding DNA: TGCAGTGCTAGTTCAGGGGCCCTCCCCCAAGAGACCCAGTACTTC.

V gene TRBV4-1 combines with J gene TRBJ2-6; tentative D call: TRBD2 (6 bases). The CDR3 loop spans 19 amino acids. Germline lookup yields CDR1 MGHRA and CDR2 YSYEKL. The V end was cut by 1 base, the J end by 0 bases, with 16 bases between. CDR3 loop: CASSQGVRELYSGANVLTF. CDR3 nucleotide sequence: TGCGCCAGCAGCCAAGGTGTACGGGAGCTCTACTCTGGGGCCAACGTCCTGACTTTC.

The chain has TRBV5-4 and TRBJ2-3; TRBD1 agrees at 10 bases. V shed 5 bases, J shed 4 bases, and the junction held 7 bases outside the gene matches. CDR1 SGHNT and CDR2 YYREEE come from the germline V gene (reference sequence). The CDR3 runs to 15 residues. The CDR3 DNA sequence: TGTGCCAGCAGATTTGGGGACAGGGGAGCAGATACGCAGTATTTT. Translation gives CASRFGDRGADTQYF.

This chain connects TRBV27 to TRBJ2-2, with D unresolved. The CDR3 loop spans 15 amino acids. The V gene lost 5 bases and the J gene lost 2 bases, with 12 bases spanning the gap. Looked up from germline, CDR1 is MNHEY and CDR2 is SMNVEV (reference sequence). CDR3 sequence: CASSPFDTNTGELFF. The CDR3 DNA follows: TGTGCCAGCAGTCCATTCGACACCAACACCGGGGAGCTGTTTTTT.

This sequence joins TRBV5-4 and TRBJ1-1; D call uncertain. CDR1 and CDR2 (germline): SGHNT, YYREEE (reference sequence). The V gene lost 1 base and the J gene lost 2 bases, with 6 bases spanning the gap. The CDR3 is made up of 13 amino acids. Written as DNA, the CDR3 is TGTGCCAGCAGCTTGCTAGTTAACACTGAAGCTTTCTTT. It is translated as CASSLLVNTEAFF.